Below are 5 T cell receptor beta chains sequenced from a single sample in a study of CD8 T cells in ankylosing spondylitis. Broader study findings: Characteristic of ankylosing spondylitis blood, it appeared, was a TCR beta motif comprising about eight highly homologous variants.

TCRdb re-called the 5' RACE reads with MiXCR, one entry per CDR3 protein. The sample contains 750,000 to 850,000 distinct CDR3 sequences, over 9.5% of which appear only once. Their cognate antigens are unknown. Sequenced sample: blood, either unsorted or a sorted T cell fraction (not recorded which). These TCRs come from a male donor with ankylosing spondylitis.

The J gene is TRBJ2-1, the V gene TRBV6-5; D remains unclear. The CDR3 covers 18 residues. The germline CDR1 and CDR2 sequences are MNHEY and SVGAGI. Trimming took off 2 bases at V and 0 bases at J, with 17 bases between the two ends. This CDR3 is CASSYGPRWGSSYNEQFF. In nucleotides, the CDR3 is TGTGCCAGCAGTTACGGCCCCAGGTGGGGTAGCTCCTACAATGAGCAGTTCTTC.

In its sample, this clonotype was seen many times. The rearrangement uses TRBV20-1 and TRBJ2-1; D is unresolved. Germline-derived CDR1 and CDR2 are DFQATT and SNEGSKA (reference sequence). The V end lost 6 bases, the J end lost 2 bases, and 5 bases lay between the germline ends. The CDR3 consists of 11 residues. CDR3 region: CSATTYNEQFF. The CDR3 nucleotides read TGCAGTGCAACGACCTACAATGAGCAGTTCTTC.

This clonotype was seen ten or more times. J is TRBJ2-5 and V is TRBV29-1; the match to TRBD1 covers 7 bases. CDR3 length: 12 residues. The germline gives CDR1 SQVTM, CDR2 ANQGSEA. Trimming cost V 7 bases and J 4 bases; bases outside gene matches: 6. The CDR3 DNA is TGCAGCGCCATACCAGGGGGAGAGACCCAGTACTTC. Amino acids: CSAIPGGETQYF.

This clonotype has only a few counts. J is TRBJ2-7 and V is TRBV5-1, with D possibly being TRBD1 (5 bases). The germline V gene encodes CDR1 SGHRS and CDR2 YFSETQ. Trimming shortened V by 3 bases and J by 4 bases, and 14 bases separated the two germline ends. The length of the CDR3 is 14 residues. In DNA, the CDR3 is TGCGCCAGCAGCTGGGGCCTCTTCGGTTACGAGCAGTACTTC. Translated: CASSWGLFGYEQYF. Based on the CDR3 plus reference TRBV5-1 and TRBJ2-7, the full variable domain is KAGVTQTPRYLIKTRGQQVTLSCSPISGHRSVSWYQQTPGQGLQFLFEYFSETQRNKGNFPGRFSGRQFSNSRSEMNVSTLELGDSALYLCASSWGLFGYEQYFGPGTRLTVT.

The chain employs TRBV5-6 and TRBJ2-7; 11 bases are a match to TRBD2. Germline trimming cut 1 base from V and 1 base from J; bases unmatched to any gene: 4. From germline, CDR1 is SGHDT and CDR2 YYEEEE. This CDR3 has 16 residues. The CDR3 coding sequence is TGTGCCAGCAGCTTGCAGCTAGCGGGAGGATCCTACGAGCAGTACTTC. Residues: CASSLQLAGGSYEQYF.